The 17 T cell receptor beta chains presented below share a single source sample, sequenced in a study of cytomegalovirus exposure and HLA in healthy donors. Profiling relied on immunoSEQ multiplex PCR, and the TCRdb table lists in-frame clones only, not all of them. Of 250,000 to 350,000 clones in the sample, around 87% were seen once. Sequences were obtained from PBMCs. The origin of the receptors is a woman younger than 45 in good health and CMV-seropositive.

This CDR3 is CASSLQERPSYNEQFF. As DNA, the CDR3 is TGCGCCAGCAGCTTGCAAGAGCGGCCCTCCTACAATGAGCAGTTCTTC. V is TRBV5-1 and J is TRBJ2-1, with D possibly matching TRBD2 (5 bases). The CDR3 spans 16 residues. CDR1 and CDR2 (germline): SGHRS, YFSETQ. V was trimmed by 1 base and J by 0 bases, leaving 11 bases between them. Complete variable domain (other parts from reference TRBV5-1 and TRBJ2-1): KAGVTQTPRYLIKTRGQQVTLSCSPISGHRSVSWYQQTPGQGLQFLFEYFSETQRNKGNFPGRFSGRQFSNSRSEMNVSTLELGDSALYLCASSLQERPSYNEQFFGPGTRLTVL.

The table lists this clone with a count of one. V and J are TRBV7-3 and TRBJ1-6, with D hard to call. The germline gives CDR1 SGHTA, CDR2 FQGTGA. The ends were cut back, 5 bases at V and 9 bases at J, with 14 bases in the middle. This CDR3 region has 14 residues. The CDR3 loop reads CASSLRAAGSPLHF. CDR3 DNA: TGTGCCAGCAGCCTACGTGCTGCTGGTTCACCCCTCCACTTT. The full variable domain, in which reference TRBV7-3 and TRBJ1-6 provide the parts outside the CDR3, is GAGVSQTPSNKVTEKGKYVELRCDPISGHTALYWYRQSLGQGPEFLIYFQGTGAADDSGLPNDRFFAVRPEGSVSTLKIQRTERGDSAVYLCASSLRAAGSPLHFGNGTRLTVT.

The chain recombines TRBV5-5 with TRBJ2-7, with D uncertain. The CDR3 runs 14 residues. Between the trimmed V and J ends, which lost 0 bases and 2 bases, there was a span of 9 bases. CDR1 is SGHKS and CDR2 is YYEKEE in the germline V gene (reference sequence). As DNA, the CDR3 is TGTGCCAGCAGCTTGGATGGCAGCCCCTACGAGCAGTACTTC. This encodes CASSLDGSPYEQYF.

CDR3 amino acids: CASSLDRGTEAFF. The DNA of the CDR3 is TGTGCCAGCAGCCTCGACAGGGGGACTGAAGCTTTCTTT. The chain recombines TRBV7-2 with TRBJ1-1; 9 bases map to TRBD1. Germline CDR1 SGHTA, CDR2 FQGNSA. V lost 5 bases and J lost 5; bases outside the gene matches: 3. The CDR3 sequence is 13 residues long.

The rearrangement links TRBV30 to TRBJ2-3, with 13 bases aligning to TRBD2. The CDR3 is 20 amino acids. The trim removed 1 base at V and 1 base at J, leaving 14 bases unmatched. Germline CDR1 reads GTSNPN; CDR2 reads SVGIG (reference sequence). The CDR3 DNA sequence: TGTGCCTGGAGTGAGAAACGGGGGACTAGCGGGACGTCTCGCACAGATACGCAGTATTTT. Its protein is CAWSEKRGTSGTSRTDTQYF.

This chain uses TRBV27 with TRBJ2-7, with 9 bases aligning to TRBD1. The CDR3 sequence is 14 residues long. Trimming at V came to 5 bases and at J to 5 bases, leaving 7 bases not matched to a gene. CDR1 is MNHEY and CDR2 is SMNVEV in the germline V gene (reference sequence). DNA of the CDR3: TGTGCCAGCAGTCTAAGGACAGGGGCACACGAGCAGTACTTC. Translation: CASSLRTGAHEQYF.

The CDR3 DNA is TGTGCCAGTAGTATAGATCTACAGGGTTGGTACGAGCAGTACTTC. Translation gives CASSIDLQGWYEQYF. The chain is built from TRBV19 and TRBJ2-7, with D possibly matching TRBD1 (6 bases). CDR3 length: 15 residues. Germline loops: CDR1 LNHDA, CDR2 SQIVND (reference sequence). Trimming pared 0 bases from V and 4 bases from J, leaving 13 bases between. Full variable domain (remainder filled in from reference TRBV19 and TRBJ2-7): DGGITQSPKYLFRKEGQNVTLSCEQNLNHDAMYWYRQDPGQGLRLIYYSQIVNDFQKGDIAEGYSVSREKKESFPLTVTSAQKNPTAFYLCASSIDLQGWYEQYFGPGTRLTVT.

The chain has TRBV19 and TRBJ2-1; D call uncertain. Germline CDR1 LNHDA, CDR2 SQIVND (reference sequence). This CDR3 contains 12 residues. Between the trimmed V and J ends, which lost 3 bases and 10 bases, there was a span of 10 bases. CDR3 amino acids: CASSMGPYEQFF. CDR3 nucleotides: TGTGCCAGTAGTATGGGTCCTTACGAGCAGTTCTTC.

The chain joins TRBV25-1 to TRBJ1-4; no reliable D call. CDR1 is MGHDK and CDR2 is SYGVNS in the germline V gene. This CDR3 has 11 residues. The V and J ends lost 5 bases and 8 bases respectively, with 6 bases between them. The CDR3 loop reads CASSTREKLFF. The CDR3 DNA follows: TGTGCCAGCAGTACCAGAGAAAAACTGTTTTTT.

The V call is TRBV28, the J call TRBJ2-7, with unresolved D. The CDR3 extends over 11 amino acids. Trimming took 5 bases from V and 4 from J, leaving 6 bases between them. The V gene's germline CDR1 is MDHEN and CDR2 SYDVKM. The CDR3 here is CASSPQYEQYF. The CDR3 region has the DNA TGTGCCAGCAGTCCGCAATACGAGCAGTACTTC.

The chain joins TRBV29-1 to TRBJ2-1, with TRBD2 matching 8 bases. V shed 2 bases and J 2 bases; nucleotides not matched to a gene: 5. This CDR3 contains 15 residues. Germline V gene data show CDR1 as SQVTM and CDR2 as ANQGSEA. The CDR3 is CSVEIIAGPYNEQFF. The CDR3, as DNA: TGCAGCGTTGAAATCATAGCGGGGCCCTACAATGAGCAGTTCTTC.

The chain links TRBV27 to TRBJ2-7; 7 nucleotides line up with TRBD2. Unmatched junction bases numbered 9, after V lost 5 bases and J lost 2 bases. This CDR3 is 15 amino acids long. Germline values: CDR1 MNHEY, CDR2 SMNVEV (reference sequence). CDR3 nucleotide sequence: TGTGCCAGCAGTCCCCGGTATAGCGGGCCCTACGAGCAGTACTTC. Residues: CASSPRYSGPYEQYF.

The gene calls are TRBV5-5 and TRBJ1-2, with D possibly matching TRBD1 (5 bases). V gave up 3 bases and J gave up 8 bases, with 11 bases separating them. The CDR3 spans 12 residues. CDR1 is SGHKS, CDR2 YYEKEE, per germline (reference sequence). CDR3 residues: CASSSGAGGYTF. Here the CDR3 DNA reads TGTGCCAGCAGCTCCGGGGCTGGAGGCTACACCTTC.

The CDR3 coding sequence is TGTGCCAGCAGCTTAACCGGGACCCGTGGGGAGCAGTACTTC. As protein: CASSLTGTRGEQYF. This chain links TRBV5-4 with TRBJ2-7; tentatively, D is TRBD1 or TRBD2 (5 bases each). The germline gives CDR1 SGHNT, CDR2 YYREEE (reference sequence). V shed 2 bases and J shed 7 bases, with 16 bases lying between them. The CDR3 covers 14 residues.

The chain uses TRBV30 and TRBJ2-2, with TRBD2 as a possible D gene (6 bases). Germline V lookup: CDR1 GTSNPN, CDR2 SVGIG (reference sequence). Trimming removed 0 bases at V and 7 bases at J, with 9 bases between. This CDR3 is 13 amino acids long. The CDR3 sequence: CAWSVAGGGELFF. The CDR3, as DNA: TGTGCCTGGAGTGTGGCCGGGGGCGGGGAGCTGTTTTTT.

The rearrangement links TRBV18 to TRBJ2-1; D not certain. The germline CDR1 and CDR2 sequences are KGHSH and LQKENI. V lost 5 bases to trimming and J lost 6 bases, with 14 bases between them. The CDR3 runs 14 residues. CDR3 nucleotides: TGTGCCAGCTCAGCGAACGCAGACGGCAATGAGCAGTTCTTC. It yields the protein CASSANADGNEQFF.

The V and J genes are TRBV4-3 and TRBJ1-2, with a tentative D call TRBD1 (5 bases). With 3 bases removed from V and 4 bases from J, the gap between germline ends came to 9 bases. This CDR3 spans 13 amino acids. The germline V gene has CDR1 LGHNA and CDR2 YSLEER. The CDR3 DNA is TGCGCCAGCAGCCATGACAGAATCTATGGCTACACCTTC. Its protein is CASSHDRIYGYTF.